This T cell receptor beta chain came from a study of blood T cell repertoires in COVID-19. Study overall: The United States, Italy and Spain were the sources of the acute and convalescent COVID-19 samples. PBMCs, B-cell-depleted T cells, or T cells were the source of the cDNA or gDNA that made up the material.

Germline V gene sequence: CDR1 LGHNT, CDR2 FRNRAP. Between the trimmed V and J ends, which lost 2 bases and 5 bases, there was a span of 9 bases. This CDR3 region has 13 residues. Original processing notes: Researchers report that nucleated cell counts were estimated from reference gene primer amplification. Produced via immunoSEQ multiplex PCR; TCRdb's table is partial and in-frame only. For V, J and clone size, that table is used; D and trimming come from the DNA. This table holds fewer than 300,000 clones, just over 85% found once. V usage is TRBV12-5 and J usage is TRBJ1-2; unclear D gene. Sample: peripheral blood. This TCR came from a man aged 50-60 years with COVID-19, enrolled during active disease. The CDR3 reads CASGLLGSYGYTF. The CDR3 DNA sequence: TGTGCTAGTGGTTTGCTAGGATCATATGGCTACACCTTC.